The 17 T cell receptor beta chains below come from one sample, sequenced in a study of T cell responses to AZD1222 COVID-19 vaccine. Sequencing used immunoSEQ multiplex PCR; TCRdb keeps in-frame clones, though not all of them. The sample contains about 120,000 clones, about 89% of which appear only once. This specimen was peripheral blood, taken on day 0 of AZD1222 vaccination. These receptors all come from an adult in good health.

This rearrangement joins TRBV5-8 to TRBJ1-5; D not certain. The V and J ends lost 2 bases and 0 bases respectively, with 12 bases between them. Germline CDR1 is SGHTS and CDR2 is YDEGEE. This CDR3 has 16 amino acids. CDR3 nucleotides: TGTGCCAGCAGCTTTATGGACCAATATAGCAATCAGCCCCAGCATTTT. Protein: CASSFMDQYSNQPQHF.

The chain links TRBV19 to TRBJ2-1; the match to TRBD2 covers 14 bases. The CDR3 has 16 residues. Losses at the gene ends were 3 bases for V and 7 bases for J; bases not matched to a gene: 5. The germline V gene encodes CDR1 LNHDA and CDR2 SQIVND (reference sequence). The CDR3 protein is CASSMQGTSGSNEQFF. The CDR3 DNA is TGTGCCAGTAGTATGCAGGGGACTAGCGGGAGTAATGAGCAGTTCTTC.

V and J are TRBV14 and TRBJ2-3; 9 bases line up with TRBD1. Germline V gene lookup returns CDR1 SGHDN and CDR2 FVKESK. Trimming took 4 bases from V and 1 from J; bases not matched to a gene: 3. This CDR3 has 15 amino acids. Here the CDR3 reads CASSPWTGGTDTQYF. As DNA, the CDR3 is TGTGCCAGCAGCCCCTGGACAGGGGGCACAGATACGCAGTATTTT.

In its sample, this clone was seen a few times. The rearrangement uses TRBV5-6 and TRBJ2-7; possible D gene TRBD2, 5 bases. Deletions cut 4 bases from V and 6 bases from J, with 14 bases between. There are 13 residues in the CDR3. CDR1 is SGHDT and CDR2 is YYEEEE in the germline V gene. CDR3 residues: CASSRTRRGEQYF. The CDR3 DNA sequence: TGTGCCAGCAGCAGGACCCGACGGGGCGAGCAGTACTTC.

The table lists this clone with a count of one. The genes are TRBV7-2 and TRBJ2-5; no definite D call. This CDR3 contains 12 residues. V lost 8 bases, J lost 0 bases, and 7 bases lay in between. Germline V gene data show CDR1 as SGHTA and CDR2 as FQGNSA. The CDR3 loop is CASALYQETQYF. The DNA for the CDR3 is TGTGCCAGCGCTCTGTACCAAGAGACCCAGTACTTC.

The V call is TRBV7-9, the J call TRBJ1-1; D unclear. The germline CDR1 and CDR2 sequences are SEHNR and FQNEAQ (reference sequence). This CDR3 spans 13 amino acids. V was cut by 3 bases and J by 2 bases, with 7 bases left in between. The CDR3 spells CASSLAGNTEAFF. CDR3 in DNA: TGTGCCAGCAGCTTGGCCGGCAACACTGAAGCTTTCTTT.

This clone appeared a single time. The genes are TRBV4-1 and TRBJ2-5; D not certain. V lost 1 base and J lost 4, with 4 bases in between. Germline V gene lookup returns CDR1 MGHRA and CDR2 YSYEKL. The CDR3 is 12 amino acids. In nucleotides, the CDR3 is TGCGCCAGCAGCCAAGCAGGAGAGACCCAGTACTTC. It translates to CASSQAGETQYF.

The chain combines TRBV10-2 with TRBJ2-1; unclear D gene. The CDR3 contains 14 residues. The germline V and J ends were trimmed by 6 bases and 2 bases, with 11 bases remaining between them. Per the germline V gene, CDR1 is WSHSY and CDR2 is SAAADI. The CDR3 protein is CASSLDGPYNEQFF. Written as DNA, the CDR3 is TGCGCCAGCAGCTTAGACGGACCCTACAATGAGCAGTTCTTC.

The CDR3 protein is CASSLGDRPLSSPLHF. In DNA, the CDR3 is TGTGCCAGCAGCTTAGGGGACAGACCTTTATCTTCACCCCTCCACTTT. The chain recombines TRBV7-2 with TRBJ1-6; 7 bases fit TRBD1. Trimming at V came to 1 base and at J to 9 bases, leaving 9 bases not matched to a gene. Germline loops: CDR1 SGHTA, CDR2 FQGNSA. The CDR3 has 16 residues.

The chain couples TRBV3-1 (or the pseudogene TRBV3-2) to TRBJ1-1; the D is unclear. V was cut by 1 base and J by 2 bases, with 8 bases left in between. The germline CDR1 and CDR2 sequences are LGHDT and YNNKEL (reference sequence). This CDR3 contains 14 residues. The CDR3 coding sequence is TGTGCCAGCAGCCAAGCCACAGCTAACACTGAAGCTTTCTTT. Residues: CASSQATANTEAFF.

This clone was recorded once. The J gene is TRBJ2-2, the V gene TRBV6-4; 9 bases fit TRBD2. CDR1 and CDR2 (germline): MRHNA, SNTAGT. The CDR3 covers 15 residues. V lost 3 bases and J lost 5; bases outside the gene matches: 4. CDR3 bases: TGTGCCAGCAGTGATAGCGGGGGCCCTACCGGGGAGCTGTTTTTT. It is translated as CASSDSGGPTGELFF.

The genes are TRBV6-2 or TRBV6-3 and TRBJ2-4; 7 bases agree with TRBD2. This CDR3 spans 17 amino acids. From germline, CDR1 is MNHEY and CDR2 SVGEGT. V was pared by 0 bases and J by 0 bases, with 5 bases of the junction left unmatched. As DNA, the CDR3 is TGTGCCAGCAGTTACTCGGGAGGGAACCTAGCCAAAAACATTCAGTACTTC. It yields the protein CASSYSGGNLAKNIQYF.

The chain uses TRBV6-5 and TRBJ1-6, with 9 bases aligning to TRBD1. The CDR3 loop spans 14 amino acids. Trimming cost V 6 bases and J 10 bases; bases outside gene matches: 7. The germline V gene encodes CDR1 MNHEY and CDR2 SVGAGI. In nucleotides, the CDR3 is TGTGCCAGCAGGACCCGACAGGGGGTCTCACCCCTCCACTTT. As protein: CASRTRQGVSPLHF.

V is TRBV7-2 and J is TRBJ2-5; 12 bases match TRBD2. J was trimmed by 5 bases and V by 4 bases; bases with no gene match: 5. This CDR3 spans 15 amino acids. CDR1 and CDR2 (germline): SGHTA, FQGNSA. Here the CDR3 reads CASSSSGGAGETQYF. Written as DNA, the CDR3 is TGTGCCAGCAGCTCTAGCGGGGGGGCCGGTGAGACCCAGTACTTC.

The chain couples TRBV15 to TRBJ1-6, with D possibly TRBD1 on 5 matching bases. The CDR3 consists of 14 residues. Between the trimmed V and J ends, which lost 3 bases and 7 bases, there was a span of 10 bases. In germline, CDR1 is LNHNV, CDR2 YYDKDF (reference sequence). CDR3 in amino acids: CATSSGGANSPLHF. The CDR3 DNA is TGTGCCACCAGCAGTGGAGGGGCAAATTCACCCCTCCACTTT.

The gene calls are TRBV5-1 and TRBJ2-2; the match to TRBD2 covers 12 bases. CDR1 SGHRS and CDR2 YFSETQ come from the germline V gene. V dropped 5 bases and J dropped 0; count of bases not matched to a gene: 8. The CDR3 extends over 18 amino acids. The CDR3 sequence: CASRQLAGGFANTGELFF. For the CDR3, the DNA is TGCGCCAGCAGACAACTAGCGGGAGGTTTCGCGAACACCGGGGAGCTGTTTTTT.

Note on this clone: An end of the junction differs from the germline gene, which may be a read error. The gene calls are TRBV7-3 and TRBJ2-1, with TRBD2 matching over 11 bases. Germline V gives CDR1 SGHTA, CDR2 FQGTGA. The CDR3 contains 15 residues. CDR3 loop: CASSLTSGRYNEQFF. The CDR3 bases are TGTGCCAGCAGTTTAACTAGCGGGAGATACAATGAGCAGTTCTTC.